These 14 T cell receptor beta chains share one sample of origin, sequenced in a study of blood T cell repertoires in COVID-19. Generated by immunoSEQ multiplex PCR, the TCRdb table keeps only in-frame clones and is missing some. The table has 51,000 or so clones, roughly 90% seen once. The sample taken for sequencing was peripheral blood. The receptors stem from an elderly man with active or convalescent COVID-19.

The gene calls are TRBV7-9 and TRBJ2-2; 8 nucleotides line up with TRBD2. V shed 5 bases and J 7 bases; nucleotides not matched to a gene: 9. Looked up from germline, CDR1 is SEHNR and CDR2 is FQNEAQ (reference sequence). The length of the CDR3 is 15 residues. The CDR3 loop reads CASSPRSGRSGELFF. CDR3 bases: TGTGCCAGCAGCCCCCGAAGCGGGAGAAGCGGGGAGCTGTTTTTT.

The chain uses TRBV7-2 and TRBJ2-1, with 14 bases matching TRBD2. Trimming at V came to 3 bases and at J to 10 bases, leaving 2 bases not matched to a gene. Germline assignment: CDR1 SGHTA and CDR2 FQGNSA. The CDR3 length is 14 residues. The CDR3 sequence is CASSFRLAGGEQFF. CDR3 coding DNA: TGTGCCAGCAGCTTCAGACTAGCGGGGGGGGAGCAGTTCTTC.

The CDR3 DNA is TGTGCCAGCAGACCCTTCGGGGGCGGGGGTAATTCACCCCTCCACTTT. Translation: CASRPFGGGGNSPLHF. J is TRBJ1-6 and V is TRBV28; possibly TRBD1 for D (6 bases). CDR1 and CDR2 (germline): MDHEN, SYDVKM. This CDR3 spans 16 amino acids. The V gene lost 6 bases and the J gene lost 6 bases, with 18 bases spanning the gap.

In DNA, the CDR3 is TGTGCCAGCAGTTACTCGAAATTTATGGCGGGAGCGCCCGGGGAGCTGTTTTTT. Translating it yields CASSYSKFMAGAPGELFF. V is TRBV6-2 or TRBV6-3 and J is TRBJ2-2; TRBD2 aligns across 7 bases. Germline assignment: CDR1 MNHEY and CDR2 SVGEGT. V shed 0 bases and J 6 bases; nucleotides not matched to a gene: 13. This CDR3 has 18 residues.

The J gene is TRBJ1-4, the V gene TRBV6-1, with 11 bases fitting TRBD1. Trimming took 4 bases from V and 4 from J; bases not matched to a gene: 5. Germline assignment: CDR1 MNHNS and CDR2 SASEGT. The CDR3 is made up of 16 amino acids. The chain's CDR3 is CASSGTGGLGNEKLFF. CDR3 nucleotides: TGTGCCAGCAGTGGGACAGGGGGCCTGGGTAATGAAAAACTGTTTTTT.

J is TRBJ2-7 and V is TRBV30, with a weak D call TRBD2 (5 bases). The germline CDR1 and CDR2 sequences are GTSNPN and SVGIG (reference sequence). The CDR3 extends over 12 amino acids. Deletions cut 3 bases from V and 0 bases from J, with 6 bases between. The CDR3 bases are TGTGCCTGGAGAGCGGACTCCTACGAGCAGTACTTC. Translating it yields CAWRADSYEQYF.

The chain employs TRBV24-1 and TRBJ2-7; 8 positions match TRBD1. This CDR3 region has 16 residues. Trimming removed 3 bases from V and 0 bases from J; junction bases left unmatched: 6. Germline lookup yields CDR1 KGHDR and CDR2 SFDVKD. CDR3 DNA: TGTGCCACCAGTGATCCTCGGACAGGGAGCTCCTACGAGCAGTACTTC. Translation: CATSDPRTGSSYEQYF.

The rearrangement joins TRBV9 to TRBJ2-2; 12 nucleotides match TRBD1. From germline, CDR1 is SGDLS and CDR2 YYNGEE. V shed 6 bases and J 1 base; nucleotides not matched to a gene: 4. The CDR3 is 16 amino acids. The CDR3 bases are TGTGCCAGCACCGGGACAGGGGGCGAGAACACCGGGGAGCTGTTTTTT. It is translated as CASTGTGGENTGELFF.

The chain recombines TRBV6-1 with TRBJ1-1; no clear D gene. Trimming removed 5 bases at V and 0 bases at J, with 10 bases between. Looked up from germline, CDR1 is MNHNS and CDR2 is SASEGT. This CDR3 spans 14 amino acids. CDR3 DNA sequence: TGTGCCAGCAGTCTTGGCAACATGAACACTGAAGCTTTCTTT. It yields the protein CASSLGNMNTEAFF.

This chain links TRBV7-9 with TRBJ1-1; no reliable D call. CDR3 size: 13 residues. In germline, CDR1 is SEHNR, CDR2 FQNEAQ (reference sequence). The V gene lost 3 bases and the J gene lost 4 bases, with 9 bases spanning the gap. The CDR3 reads CASSLEEGTEAFF. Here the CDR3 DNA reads TGTGCCAGCAGCTTGGAGGAGGGCACTGAAGCTTTCTTT. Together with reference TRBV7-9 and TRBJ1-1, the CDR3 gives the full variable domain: DTGVSQNPRHKITKRGQNVTFRCDPISEHNRLYWYRQTLGQGPEFLTYFQNEAQLEKSRLLSDRFSAERPKGSFSTLEIQRTEQGDSAMYLCASSLEEGTEAFFGQGTRLTVV.

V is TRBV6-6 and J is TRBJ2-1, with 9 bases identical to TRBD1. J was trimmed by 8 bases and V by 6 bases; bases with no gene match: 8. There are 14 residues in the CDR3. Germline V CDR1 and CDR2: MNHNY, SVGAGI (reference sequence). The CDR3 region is CASRETGGFDEQFF. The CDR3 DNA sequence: TGTGCCAGCAGAGAGACAGGGGGGTTTGATGAGCAGTTCTTC.

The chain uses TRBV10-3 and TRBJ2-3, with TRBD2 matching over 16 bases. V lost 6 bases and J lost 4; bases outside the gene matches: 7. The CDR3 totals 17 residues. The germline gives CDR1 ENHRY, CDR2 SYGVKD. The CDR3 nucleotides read TGTGCCATCAGGGGACCGGGACTAGCGGGAGGGGCAGATACGCAGTATTTT. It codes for CAIRGPGLAGGADTQYF.

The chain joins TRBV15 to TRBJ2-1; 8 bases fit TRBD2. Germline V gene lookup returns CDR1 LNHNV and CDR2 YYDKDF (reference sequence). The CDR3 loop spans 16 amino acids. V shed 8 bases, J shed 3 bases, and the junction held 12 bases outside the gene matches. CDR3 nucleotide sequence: TGTGCCACCGTGGTTGGGAGCGGGGGCGGCTACAATGAGCAGTTCTTC. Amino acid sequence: CATVVGSGGGYNEQFF.

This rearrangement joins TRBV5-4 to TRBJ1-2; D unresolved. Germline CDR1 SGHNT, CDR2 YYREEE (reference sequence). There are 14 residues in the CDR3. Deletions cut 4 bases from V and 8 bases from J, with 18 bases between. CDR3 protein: CASSPPSGVGGYTF. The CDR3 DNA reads TGTGCCAGCAGCCCCCCTTCAGGTGTAGGCGGCTACACCTTC.